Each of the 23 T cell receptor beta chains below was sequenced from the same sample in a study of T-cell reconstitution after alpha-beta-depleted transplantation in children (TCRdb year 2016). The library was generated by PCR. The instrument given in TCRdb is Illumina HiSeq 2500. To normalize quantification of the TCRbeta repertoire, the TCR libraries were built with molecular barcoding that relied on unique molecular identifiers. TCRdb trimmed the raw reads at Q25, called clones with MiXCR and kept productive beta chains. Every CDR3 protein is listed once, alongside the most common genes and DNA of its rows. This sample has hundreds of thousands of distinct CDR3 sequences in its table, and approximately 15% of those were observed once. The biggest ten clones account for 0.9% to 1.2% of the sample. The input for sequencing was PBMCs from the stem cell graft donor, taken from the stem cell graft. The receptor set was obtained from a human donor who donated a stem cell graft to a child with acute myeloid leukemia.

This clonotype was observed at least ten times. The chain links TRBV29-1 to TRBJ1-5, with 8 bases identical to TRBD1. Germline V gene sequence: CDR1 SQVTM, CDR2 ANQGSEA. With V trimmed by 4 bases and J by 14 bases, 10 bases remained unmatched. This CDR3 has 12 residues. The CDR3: CSVGHPGQGEHF. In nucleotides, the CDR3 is TGCAGCGTTGGACATCCCGGACAGGGTGAGCATTTT. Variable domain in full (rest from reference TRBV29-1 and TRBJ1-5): SAVISQKPSRDICQRGTSLTIQCQVDSQVTMMFWYRQQPGQSLTLIATANQGSEATYESGFVIDKFPISRPNLTFSTLTVSNMSPEDSSIYLCSVGHPGQGEHFGDGTRLSIL.

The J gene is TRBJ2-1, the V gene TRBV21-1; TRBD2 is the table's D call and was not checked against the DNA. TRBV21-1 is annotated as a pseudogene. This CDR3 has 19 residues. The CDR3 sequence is CASSPGPGLASSAYNEQFF. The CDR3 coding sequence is TGTGCCAGCAGCCCTGGGCCGGGACTAGCGTCCTCGGCCTACAATGAGCAGTTCTTC.

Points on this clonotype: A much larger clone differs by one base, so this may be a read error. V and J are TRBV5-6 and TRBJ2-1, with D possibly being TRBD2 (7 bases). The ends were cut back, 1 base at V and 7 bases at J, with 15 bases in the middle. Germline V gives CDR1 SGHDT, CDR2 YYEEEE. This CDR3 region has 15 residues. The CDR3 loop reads CASSLPGGVRNEQFF. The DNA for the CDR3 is TGTGCCAGCAGCTTGCCGGGGGGCGTTAGGAATGAGCAGTTCTTC.

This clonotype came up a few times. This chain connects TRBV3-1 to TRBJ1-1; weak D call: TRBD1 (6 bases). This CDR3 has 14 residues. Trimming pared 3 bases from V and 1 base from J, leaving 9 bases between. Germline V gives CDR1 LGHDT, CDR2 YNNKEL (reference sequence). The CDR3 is CASSQDSPNTEAFF. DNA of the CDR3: TGTGCCAGCAGCCAGGACAGTCCGAACACTGAAGCTTTCTTT. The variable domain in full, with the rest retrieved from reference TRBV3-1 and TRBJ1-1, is DTAVSQTPKYLVTQMGNDKSIKCEQNLGHDTMYWYKQDSKKFLKIMFSYNNKELIINETVPNRFSPKSPDKAHLNLHINSLELGDSAVYFCASSQDSPNTEAFFGQGTRLTVV.

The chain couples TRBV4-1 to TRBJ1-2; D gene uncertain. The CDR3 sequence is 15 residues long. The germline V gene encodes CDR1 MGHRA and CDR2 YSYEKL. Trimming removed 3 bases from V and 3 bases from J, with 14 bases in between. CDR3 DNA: TGCGCCAGCAGCCAGGGTCCGGGGAGCGACTATGGCTACACCTTC. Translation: CASSQGPGSDYGYTF.

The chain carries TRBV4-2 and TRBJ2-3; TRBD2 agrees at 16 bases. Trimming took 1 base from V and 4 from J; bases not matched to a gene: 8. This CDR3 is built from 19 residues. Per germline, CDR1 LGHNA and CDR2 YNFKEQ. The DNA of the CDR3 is TGTGCCAGCAGCCAAGGGACTGGGACTAGCGGGGGGGCCCCAGATACGCAGTATTTT. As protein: CASSQGTGTSGGAPDTQYF.

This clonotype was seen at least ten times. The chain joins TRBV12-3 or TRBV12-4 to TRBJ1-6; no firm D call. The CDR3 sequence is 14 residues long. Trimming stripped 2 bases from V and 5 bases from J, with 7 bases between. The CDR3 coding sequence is TGTGCCAGCAGTTTAACGAGGGATAATTCACCCCTCCACTTT. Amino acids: CASSLTRDNSPLHF.

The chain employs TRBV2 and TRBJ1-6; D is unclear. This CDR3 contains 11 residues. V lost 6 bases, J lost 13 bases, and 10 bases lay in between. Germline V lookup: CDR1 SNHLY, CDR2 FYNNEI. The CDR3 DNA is TGTGCCAGCAGAGACCCGTCGCCCCTCCACTTT. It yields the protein CASRDPSPLHF. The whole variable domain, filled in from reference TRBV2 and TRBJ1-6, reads EPEVTQTPSHQVTQMGQEVILRCVPISNHLYFYWYRQILGQKVEFLVSFYNNEISEKSEIFDDQFSVERPDGSNFTLKIRSTKLEDSAMYFCASRDPSPLHFGNGTRLTVT.

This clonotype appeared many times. CDR3 region: CSAHRGLVTDTQYF. The CDR3 nucleotides read TGCAGTGCTCACAGGGGATTAGTCACAGATACGCAGTATTTT. The chain carries TRBV20-1 and TRBJ2-3, with TRBD1 matching 7 bases. Germline lookup yields CDR1 DFQATT and CDR2 SNEGSKA (reference sequence). J was trimmed by 2 bases and V by 5 bases; bases with no gene match: 7. The CDR3 runs 14 residues.

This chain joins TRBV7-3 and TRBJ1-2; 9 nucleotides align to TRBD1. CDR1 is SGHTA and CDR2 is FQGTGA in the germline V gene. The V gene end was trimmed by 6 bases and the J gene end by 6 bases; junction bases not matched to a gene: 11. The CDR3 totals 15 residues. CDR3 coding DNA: TGTGCCAGCAGGCCGACCGGGACAGGGCGGGATGGCTACACCTTC. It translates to CASRPTGTGRDGYTF.

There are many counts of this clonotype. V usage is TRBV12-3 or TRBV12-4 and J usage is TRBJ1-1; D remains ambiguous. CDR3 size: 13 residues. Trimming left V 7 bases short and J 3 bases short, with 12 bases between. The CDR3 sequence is CASTVQQHTEAFF. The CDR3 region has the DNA TGTGCCAGCACCGTGCAACAGCACACTGAAGCTTTCTTT.

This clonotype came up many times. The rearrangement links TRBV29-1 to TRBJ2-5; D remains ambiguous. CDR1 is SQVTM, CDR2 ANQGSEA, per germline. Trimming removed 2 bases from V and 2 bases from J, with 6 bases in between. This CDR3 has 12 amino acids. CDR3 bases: TGCAGCGTTGAACTACAGCAAGAGACCCAGTACTTC. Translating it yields CSVELQQETQYF.

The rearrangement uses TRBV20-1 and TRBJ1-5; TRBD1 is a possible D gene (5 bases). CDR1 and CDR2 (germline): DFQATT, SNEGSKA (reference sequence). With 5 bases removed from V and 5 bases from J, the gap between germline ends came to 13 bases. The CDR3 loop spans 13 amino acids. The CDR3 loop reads CSASGYSDQPQHF. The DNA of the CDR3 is TGCAGTGCTTCAGGGTATTCGGATCAGCCCCAGCATTTT.

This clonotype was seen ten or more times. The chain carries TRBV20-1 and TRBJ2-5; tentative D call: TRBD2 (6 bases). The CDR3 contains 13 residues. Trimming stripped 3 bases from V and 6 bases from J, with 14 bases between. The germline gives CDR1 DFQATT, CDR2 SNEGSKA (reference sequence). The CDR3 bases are TGCAGTGCTAGTAGTCTAGCGAAGCAGACCCAGTACTTC. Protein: CSASSLAKQTQYF.

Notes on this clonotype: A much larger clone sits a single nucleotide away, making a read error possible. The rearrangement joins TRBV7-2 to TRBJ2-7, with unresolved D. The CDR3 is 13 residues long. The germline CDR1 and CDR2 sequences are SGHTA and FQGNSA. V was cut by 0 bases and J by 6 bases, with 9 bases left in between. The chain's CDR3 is CASSLAPASEQYF. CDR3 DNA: TGTGCCAGCAGCTTAGCGCCAGCCTCCGAGCAGTACTTC.

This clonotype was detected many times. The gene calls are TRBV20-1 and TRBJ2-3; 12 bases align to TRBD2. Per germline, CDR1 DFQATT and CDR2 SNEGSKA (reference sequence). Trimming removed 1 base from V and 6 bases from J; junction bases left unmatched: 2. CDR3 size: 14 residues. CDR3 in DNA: TGCAGTGCTAGAGCTAGCGGGGGGGCCGATACGCAGTATTTT. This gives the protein CSARASGGADTQYF.

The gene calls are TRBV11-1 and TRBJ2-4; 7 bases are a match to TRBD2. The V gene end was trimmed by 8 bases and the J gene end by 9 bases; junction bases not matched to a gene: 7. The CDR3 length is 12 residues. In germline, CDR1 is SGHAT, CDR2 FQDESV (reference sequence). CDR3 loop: CASGPGGSIQYF. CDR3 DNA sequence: TGTGCCAGCGGCCCGGGGGGTTCCATTCAGTACTTC.

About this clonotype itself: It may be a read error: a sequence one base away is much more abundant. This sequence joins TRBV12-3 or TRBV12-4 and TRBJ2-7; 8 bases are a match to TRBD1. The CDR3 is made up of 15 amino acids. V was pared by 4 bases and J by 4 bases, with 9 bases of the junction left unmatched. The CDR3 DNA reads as TGTGCCAGCAGTTCAGCGAGACAGGGGACTTACGAGCAGTACTTC. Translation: CASSSARQGTYEQYF.

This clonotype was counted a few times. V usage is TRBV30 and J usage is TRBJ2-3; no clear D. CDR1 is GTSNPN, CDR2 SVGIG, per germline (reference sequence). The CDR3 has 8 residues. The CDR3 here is CGVDTQYF. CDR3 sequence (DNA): TGTGGGGTGGATACGCAGTATTTT.

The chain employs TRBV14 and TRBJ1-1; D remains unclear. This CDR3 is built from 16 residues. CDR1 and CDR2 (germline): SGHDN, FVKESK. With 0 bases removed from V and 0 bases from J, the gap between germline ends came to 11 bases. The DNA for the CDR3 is TGTGCCAGCAGCCAAGATAAGGAGTATATGAACACTGAAGCTTTCTTT. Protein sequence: CASSQDKEYMNTEAFF.

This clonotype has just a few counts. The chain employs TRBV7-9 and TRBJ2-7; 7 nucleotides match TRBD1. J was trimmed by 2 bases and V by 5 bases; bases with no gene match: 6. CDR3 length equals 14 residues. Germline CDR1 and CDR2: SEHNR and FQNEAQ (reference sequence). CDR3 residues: CASSTTGTAYEQYF. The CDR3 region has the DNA TGTGCCAGCAGCACCACCGGGACAGCCTACGAGCAGTACTTC.

The CDR3 here is CASSPINRVGYTF. DNA of the CDR3: TGTGCCAGCAGCCCGATTAACAGGGTCGGCTACACCTTC. The rearrangement joins TRBV7-2 to TRBJ1-2; possibly TRBD1 for D (6 bases). Germline CDR1 reads SGHTA; CDR2 reads FQGNSA. The CDR3 length is 13 residues. V was shortened by 5 bases and J by 8 bases, with 15 bases between the two germline ends.

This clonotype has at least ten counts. The CDR3 region is CAISHPGDEQYF. Here the CDR3 DNA reads TGTGCCATCTCCCACCCGGGCGACGAGCAGTACTTC. The rearrangement joins TRBV10-3 to TRBJ2-7; D not resolved. This CDR3 comprises 12 residues. V lost 8 bases, J lost 5 bases, and 13 bases lay in between. CDR1 and CDR2 from the germline V gene are ENHRY and SYGVKD.